This T cell receptor (beta chain) was retrieved from a study of vaccination and CD4 T cells after COVID-19. About the study: Two of the convalescents were Hispanic, and the group consisted of six males and four females. A few convalescent patients gave samples at day 14 and days 161 to 241 post-vaccination.

This clonotype appeared a few times. Its specificity is not known. As for time point: late sampling 161 to 241 days after vaccination in a few convalescent patients. Treatment of the sample: roughly 10-day PBMC culture with coronavirus spike peptide pools or control peptides (ViraFEST assay). Convalescent patients tested SARS-CoV-2 PCR positive from March to December 2020, before Alpha, Beta and Delta emerged. The Oncomine TCR Beta short-read assay was applied to DNA of cultured CD4+ T cells. Scientists extracted genomic DNA from CD4+ T cells grown in culture. TCRdb itself ran the PCR reads through MiXCR, one entry per CDR3 protein. The sample includes about 24,000 distinct CDR3 sequences, under 55% of them seen just once. This CDR3 region has 13 residues. Trimming pared 1 base from V and 6 bases from J, leaving 8 bases between. Germline V gene sequence: CDR1 SGHTA, CDR2 FQGTGA.

The chain couples TRBV7-3 to TRBJ2-3; D remains ambiguous. The sequence came from a human donor who had recovered from COVID-19. This sample comprised CD4+ T cells from blood, cultured in vitro, obtained about 7 months after SARS-CoV-2 vaccination. Written as DNA, the CDR3 is TGTGCCAGCAGCTTAAACAGCGCCGATACGCAGTATTTT. Translated, it gives CASSLNSADTQYF.